This T cell receptor beta chain originates from a study of cytomegalovirus exposure and HLA in healthy donors. Study results and limitations: Reports state that TCR beta sequences accurately predicted most subjects' HLA-A and HLA-B alleles. Prior analysis indicated that the majority of TCR beta V segments exhibited productivity approximately 87% or approximately 30% of the time. Rarity held for most TCR sequences, but there were some public TCRs that occurred in many donors. The authors considered a cluster of highly shared sequence variants likely to be a sequencing artifact.

The primer mix had 60 Vbeta and 13 Jbeta primers. TCRdb's copy holds only in-frame clones and misses some; the assay was immunoSEQ multiplex PCR. The table shows about 170,000 clones, with 75% to 85% occurring only once. To note about this clone: Its target is unknown.

With V trimmed by 1 base and J by 8 bases, 5 bases remained unmatched. Germline lookup yields CDR1 LGHNA and CDR2 YSLEER. The CDR3 is 15 residues long. Material for sequencing was PBMCs. This chain connects TRBV4-3 to TRBJ1-6, with 7 bases lining up with TRBD1. The receptor's source is a woman between 45 and 60 years old in good health and CMV-seronegative. This CDR3 is CASSQGQGGDSPLHF. Here the CDR3 DNA reads TGCGCCAGCAGCCAAGGACAGGGTGGCGATTCACCCCTCCACTTT.